A selection of T cell receptor beta chains follows, all from one sample in a study of CD4+ T cells in melanoma. Measured with immunoSEQ multiplex PCR; TCRdb has only the in-frame clones, and not every one. The sample has roughly 150,000 clones, approximately 91% seen once. The receptors stem from a human donor with melanoma. The CDR3 runs from the conserved cysteine through the conserved F or W. D genes are given only for firm matches. For some rows the clone size is stated as once, few or many, or as a class when expanded; others skip it.

J gene: TRBJ2-1; clone size: NA; CDR3 length: 17; D gene: NA; V gene: TRBV5-6; CDR3 DNA: TGTGCCAGCAGCCTCCTCTTTACGGACCCATTAAACAATGAGCAGTTCTTC; CDR3 protein: CASSLLFTDPLNNEQFF
J gene: TRBJ1-2; clone size: NA; CDR3 length: 14; D gene: NA; V gene: TRBV5-1; CDR3 DNA: TGCGCCAGCAGCTTGGTTGCGGGAACCGATGGCTACACCTTC; CDR3 protein: CASSLVAGTDGYTF
J gene: TRBJ1-4; clone size: NA; CDR3 length: 18; D gene: NA; V gene: TRBV6-1; CDR3 DNA: TGTGCCAGCAGCGAATCCGGGCCGGGCCGGGATCTTAATGAAAAACTGTTTTTT; CDR3 protein: CASSESGPGRDLNEKLFF
J gene: TRBJ2-2; clone size: NA; CDR3 length: 18; D gene: TRBD2; V gene: TRBV5-6; CDR3 DNA: TGTGCCAGCAGCTTGGTGTTTCGGCAGGCGGGGGGCACCGGGGAGCTGTTTTTT; CDR3 protein: CASSLVFRQAGGTGELFF
J gene: TRBJ2-7; clone size: NA; CDR3 length: 12; D gene: NA; V gene: TRBV6-5; CDR3 DNA: TGTGCCAGCAGCCGTCCAGGGTACGAGCAGTACTTC; CDR3 protein: CASSRPGYEQYF
J gene: TRBJ1-4; clone size: NA; CDR3 length: 14; D gene: NA; V gene: TRBV30; CDR3 DNA: TGTGCCTGGGGGCTAAAATCAACTAATGAAAAACTGTTTTTT; CDR3 protein: CAWGLKSTNEKLFF
J gene: TRBJ2-3; clone size: NA; CDR3 length: 14; D gene: NA; V gene: TRBV11-3; CDR3 DNA: TGTGCCAGCAGCGGGGGGACTAGCACAGATACGCAGTATTTT; CDR3 protein: CASSGGTSTDTQYF
J gene: TRBJ2-7; clone size: NA; CDR3 length: 13; D gene: TRBD2; V gene: TRBV2; CDR3 DNA: TGTGCCAGCACGCGGGGGGTTTCCTACGAGCAGTACTTC; CDR3 protein: CASTRGVSYEQYF
J gene: TRBJ2-3; clone size: NA; CDR3 length: 16; D gene: NA; V gene: TRBV6-4; CDR3 DNA: TGTGCCAGCAGTGACTCGAAGGGGGGGGCGGCAGATACGCAGTATTTT; CDR3 protein: CASSDSKGGAADTQYF
J gene: TRBJ1-1; clone size: NA; CDR3 length: 15; D gene: NA; V gene: TRBV19; CDR3 DNA: TGTGCCAGTAGTAGTCAAAGCTTTCCGTCCACTGAAGCTTTCTTT; CDR3 protein: CASSSQSFPSTEAFF
J gene: TRBJ2-7; clone size: NA; CDR3 length: 15; D gene: NA; V gene: TRBV27; CDR3 DNA: TGTGCCAGCAGTGCCGACAGGACGGGGAATCTCGGGCAGTACTTC; CDR3 protein: CASSADRTGNLGQYF
J gene: TRBJ2-1; clone size: NA; CDR3 length: 16; D gene: TRBD2; V gene: TRBV7-3; CDR3 DNA: TGTGCCAGCAGCCCCGTTGCGGGGGGGCATCCCAATGAGCAGTTCTTC; CDR3 protein: CASSPVAGGHPNEQFF
J gene: TRBJ1-1; clone size: once; CDR3 length: 15; D gene: NA; V gene: TRBV6-1; CDR3 DNA: TGTGCCAGCAGTGTTTTACAGGGAGGAGTGACTGAAGCTTTCTTT; CDR3 protein: CASSVLQGGVTEAFF
J gene: TRBJ2-1; clone size: NA; CDR3 length: 16; D gene: NA; V gene: TRBV7-8; CDR3 DNA: TGTGCCAGCAGCTTACCTTGGACACCGTCCTACAATGAGCAGTTCTTC; CDR3 protein: CASSLPWTPSYNEQFF
J gene: TRBJ2-7; clone size: once; CDR3 length: 16; D gene: NA; V gene: TRBV6-6; CDR3 DNA: TGTGCCAGCAGTTACTCCACGGGGTCCAGCTCCTACGAGCAGTACTTC; CDR3 protein: CASSYSTGSSSYEQYF
J gene: TRBJ2-3; clone size: NA; CDR3 length: 15; D gene: TRBD2; V gene: TRBV7-3; CDR3 DNA: TGTGCCAGCAGCTACTTCGGGGGGGCGTCAGATACGCAGTATTTT; CDR3 protein: CASSYFGGASDTQYF
J gene: TRBJ2-3; clone size: NA; CDR3 length: 17; D gene: NA; V gene: TRBV27; CDR3 DNA: TGTGCCAGCGCGTTAAGCGGGCGAAGGGTCAGGACAGATACGCAGTATTTT; CDR3 protein: CASALSGRRVRTDTQYF
J gene: TRBJ1-2; clone size: NA; CDR3 length: 14; D gene: NA; V gene: TRBV7-2; CDR3 DNA: TGTGCCAGCAGCGGATACGGCGGTAACTATGGCTACACCTTC; CDR3 protein: CASSGYGGNYGYTF
J gene: TRBJ2-1; clone size: NA; CDR3 length: 16; D gene: TRBD2; V gene: TRBV11-2; CDR3 DNA: TGTGCCAGCAGTCCCACCGAGCGGGGGGGCTACAATGAGCAGTTCTTC; CDR3 protein: CASSPTERGGYNEQFF
J gene: TRBJ1-5; clone size: NA; CDR3 length: 13; D gene: NA; V gene: TRBV18; CDR3 DNA: TGTGCCAGCTCAACCTCGATCAATCAGCCCCAGCATTTT; CDR3 protein: CASSTSINQPQHF
J gene: TRBJ2-5; clone size: NA; CDR3 length: 13; D gene: TRBD1; V gene: TRBV9; CDR3 DNA: TGTGCCAGCAGCGGCAGGGGGCTGGAGACCCAGTACTTC; CDR3 protein: CASSGRGLETQYF
J gene: TRBJ2-5; clone size: NA; CDR3 length: 12; D gene: NA; V gene: TRBV2; CDR3 DNA: TGTGCCAGCAGTGTGGGGGGTTTTGGCCAGTACTTC; CDR3 protein: CASSVGGFGQYF
J gene: TRBJ2-7; clone size: NA; CDR3 length: 14; D gene: NA; V gene: TRBV5-1; CDR3 DNA: TGCGCCAGCAGCTTGGTCCCCTCCGCCTACGAGCAGTACTTC; CDR3 protein: CASSLVPSAYEQYF
J gene: TRBJ2-7; clone size: NA; CDR3 length: 15; D gene: TRBD1; V gene: TRBV27; CDR3 DNA: TGTGCCAGCAGTGCTACAGGGGGCGGGGAGAACGAGCAGTACTTC; CDR3 protein: CASSATGGGENEQYF
J gene: TRBJ1-6; clone size: NA; CDR3 length: 14; D gene: NA; V gene: TRBV6-1; CDR3 DNA: TGTGCCAGTTCCGCTGGGCCCTATAATTCACCCCTCCACTTT; CDR3 protein: CASSAGPYNSPLHF
J gene: TRBJ2-7; clone size: NA; CDR3 length: 13; D gene: NA; V gene: TRBV11-3; CDR3 DNA: TGTGCCAGCAGCCTTTCAGGGAACTACGAGCAGTACTTC; CDR3 protein: CASSLSGNYEQYF
J gene: TRBJ2-3; clone size: NA; CDR3 length: 16; D gene: TRBD1; V gene: TRBV5-4; CDR3 DNA: TGTGCCAGCAGCTTGGCCGGGACAGGGGACACAGATACGCAGTATTTT; CDR3 protein: CASSLAGTGDTDTQYF
J gene: TRBJ1-2; clone size: once; CDR3 length: 13; D gene: TRBD1; V gene: TRBV7-8; CDR3 DNA: TGTGCCAGCAGCACCAGACAGGGGGATGGCTACACCTTC; CDR3 protein: CASSTRQGDGYTF
J gene: TRBJ2-1; clone size: once; CDR3 length: 14; D gene: NA; V gene: TRBV6-5; CDR3 DNA: TGTGCCAGCAGCCTACAAGGGTCCTACAATGAGCAGTTCTTC; CDR3 protein: CASSLQGSYNEQFF
J gene: TRBJ2-5; clone size: NA; CDR3 length: 11; D gene: TRBD1; V gene: TRBV6-4; CDR3 DNA: TGTGCCAGCAGCGGACAGGGGACCCAGTACTTC; CDR3 protein: CASSGQGTQYF
J gene: TRBJ1-1; clone size: NA; CDR3 length: 13; D gene: NA; V gene: TRBV6-5; CDR3 DNA: TGTGCCAGCAGTTATCAGTCGAACACTGAAGCTTTCTTT; CDR3 protein: CASSYQSNTEAFF
J gene: TRBJ2-2; clone size: few; CDR3 length: 17; D gene: NA; V gene: TRBV5-1; CDR3 DNA: TGCGCCAGCAGCTTGGGCTCGACGGGGCTTAACACCGGGGAGCTGTTTTTT; CDR3 protein: CASSLGSTGLNTGELFF
J gene: TRBJ1-5; clone size: NA; CDR3 length: 15; D gene: NA; V gene: TRBV5-1; CDR3 DNA: TGCGCCAGCAGCTTGGGTGGGACCCAGAGCCAGCCCCAGCATTTT; CDR3 protein: CASSLGGTQSQPQHF
J gene: TRBJ1-1; clone size: NA; CDR3 length: 12; D gene: TRBD1; V gene: TRBV7-9; CDR3 DNA: TGTGCCAGCAGCCACAGGGGGCCTGAAGCTTTCTTT; CDR3 protein: CASSHRGPEAFF
J gene: TRBJ2-3; clone size: NA; CDR3 length: 17; D gene: TRBD2; V gene: TRBV6-1; CDR3 DNA: TGTGCCAGCAGTGAAGGGCTAGCGGGGGCGACCACAGATACGCAGTATTTT; CDR3 protein: CASSEGLAGATTDTQYF
J gene: TRBJ2-3; clone size: NA; CDR3 length: 13; D gene: NA; V gene: TRBV6-5; CDR3 DNA: TGTGCCAGCAGTTTACAGGGATCAGATACGCAGTATTTT; CDR3 protein: CASSLQGSDTQYF
J gene: TRBJ2-7; clone size: NA; CDR3 length: 11; D gene: NA; V gene: TRBV5-5; CDR3 DNA: TGTGCCAGCAGCCAGTTCGAGGAGCAGTACTTC; CDR3 protein: CASSQFEEQYF
J gene: TRBJ1-6; clone size: NA; CDR3 length: 18; D gene: NA; V gene: TRBV23-1; CDR3 DNA: TGCGCCAGCAGCCCCCGGAAGGGGTTGAGCTCCTATAATTCACCCCTCCACTTT; CDR3 protein: CASSPRKGLSSYNSPLHF
J gene: TRBJ1-3; clone size: once; CDR3 length: 16; D gene: NA; V gene: TRBV11-2; CDR3 DNA: TGTGCCAGCAGCTCACAAAATAGCTACTCTGGAAACACCATATATTTT; CDR3 protein: CASSSQNSYSGNTIYF
J gene: TRBJ1-2; clone size: once; CDR3 length: 17; D gene: TRBD1; V gene: TRBV5-1; CDR3 DNA: TGCGCCAGCAGCTTGGCCGGGCTCAGGGGGTCAGGCCATGGCTACACCTTC; CDR3 protein: CASSLAGLRGSGHGYTF
J gene: TRBJ2-7; clone size: once; CDR3 length: 14; D gene: TRBD2; V gene: TRBV29-1; CDR3 DNA: TGCAGCGTTGTAGGTCTAGCGGGGCGCTACGAGCAGTACTTC; CDR3 protein: CSVVGLAGRYEQYF
J gene: TRBJ2-2; clone size: NA; CDR3 length: 15; D gene: TRBD1; V gene: TRBV7-2; CDR3 DNA: TGTGCCAGCAGCTCCCGGGACAGGAACACCGGGGAGCTGTTTTTT; CDR3 protein: CASSSRDRNTGELFF
J gene: TRBJ2-5; clone size: NA; CDR3 length: 15; D gene: NA; V gene: TRBV6-1; CDR3 DNA: TGTGCCAGCAGTGAAACGCACGGGGGCCAAGAGACCCAGTACTTC; CDR3 protein: CASSETHGGQETQYF
J gene: TRBJ1-1; clone size: NA; CDR3 length: 13; D gene: NA; V gene: TRBV19; CDR3 DNA: TGTGCCAGTAGTATGGGTAGGACAGTTGAAGCTTTCTTT; CDR3 protein: CASSMGRTVEAFF
J gene: TRBJ1-2; clone size: NA; CDR3 length: 13; D gene: NA; V gene: TRBV10-2; CDR3 DNA: TGCGCCAGCAGTGACCCAGGGAACTATGGCTACACCTTC; CDR3 protein: CASSDPGNYGYTF
J gene: TRBJ1-6; clone size: NA; CDR3 length: 15; D gene: NA; V gene: TRBV27; CDR3 DNA: TGTGCCAGCAGGAGGGCCCCGACCGCGGAGTCACCCCTCCACTTT; CDR3 protein: CASRRAPTAESPLHF
J gene: TRBJ2-5; clone size: NA; CDR3 length: 13; D gene: NA; V gene: TRBV6-6; CDR3 DNA: TGTGCCAGCAGTTATTCCAGCTGGTTTGCCCAGTACTTC; CDR3 protein: CASSYSSWFAQYF
J gene: TRBJ1-2; clone size: NA; CDR3 length: 14; D gene: TRBD1; V gene: TRBV5-1; CDR3 DNA: TGCGCCAGCAGCTCCCCTGAAGGGGGCGGAGGCTACACCTTC; CDR3 protein: CASSSPEGGGGYTF
J gene: TRBJ1-5; clone size: NA; CDR3 length: 12; D gene: NA; V gene: TRBV6-1; CDR3 DNA: TGTGCCAGCAGAGACGACAGTCAGCCCCAGCATTTT; CDR3 protein: CASRDDSQPQHF
J gene: TRBJ1-2; clone size: NA; CDR3 length: 16; D gene: TRBD1; V gene: TRBV28; CDR3 DNA: TGTGCCAGCAGCTCCCCAGGGACAGGGGGGGACTATGGCTACACCTTC; CDR3 protein: CASSSPGTGGDYGYTF
J gene: TRBJ1-4; clone size: NA; CDR3 length: 15; D gene: NA; V gene: TRBV27; CDR3 DNA: TGTGCCAGCAGTTTTTCCACAGGGCGGAATGAAAAACTGTTTTTT; CDR3 protein: CASSFSTGRNEKLFF
J gene: TRBJ2-6; clone size: NA; CDR3 length: 20; D gene: TRBD1; V gene: TRBV5-1; CDR3 DNA: TGCGCCAGCAGCTTGAGCAGACCGGGACAGGGCGGCTCTGGGGCCAACGTCCTGACTTTC; CDR3 protein: CASSLSRPGQGGSGANVLTF
J gene: TRBJ2-1; clone size: NA; CDR3 length: 14; D gene: TRBD2; V gene: TRBV7-3; CDR3 DNA: TGTGCCAGCAGCTTGACCGGGGGGGATACTGAGCAGTTCTTC; CDR3 protein: CASSLTGGDTEQFF
J gene: TRBJ1-2; clone size: NA; CDR3 length: 14; D gene: NA; V gene: TRBV6-5; CDR3 DNA: TGTGCCAGCAGTTACTCTACGGCGGGCTATGGCTACACCTTC; CDR3 protein: CASSYSTAGYGYTF